The source of this TCR beta chain is a study of CD8+CD57+ T cells in acquired aplastic anemia. Investigators profiled TCR beta VDJ and CDR3 from genomic DNA template. TCRdb analysed the reads with MiXCR anew, one entry per CDR3 protein. The sample gives approximately 250,000 distinct CDR3 sequences, roughly 80% of which show up once; roughly two fifths is in the top ten. Previously, flow cytometry had revealed CD8+CD57+ cell expansion in the patients chosen for sequencing. Material: sorted CD4+, CD8+, or CD8+CD57+ T cells (not recorded which) from PBMCs. The receptor comes from a human donor with aplastic anemia.

CDR3: CASTLGRVPSGANLHF. The CDR3 coding sequence is TGTGCCAGCACCCTAGGGAGGGTCCCCTCTGGGGCCAACCTCCACTTT. The chain carries TRBV7-6 and TRBJ1-6; a weak D match, TRBD1 (5 bases). This CDR3 contains 16 residues. Trimming removed 7 bases from V and 15 bases from J, with 28 bases in between. CDR1 is SGHVS and CDR2 is FNYEAQ in the germline V gene. Looking up the rest from reference TRBV7-6 and TRBJ1-6 gives the full variable domain: GAGVSQSPRYKVTKRGQDVALRCDPISGHVSLYWYRQALGQGPEFLTYFNYEAQQDKSGLPNDRFSAERPEGSISTLTIQRTEQRDSAMYRCASTLGRVPSGANLHFGNGTRLTVT.